This is a list of T cell receptor beta chains from one sample in a study of T cells after posttransplantation cyclophosphamide. The data were produced by immunoSEQ multiplex PCR, yet TCRdb's version contains in-frame clones alone and is incomplete. The table has about 18,000 clones, less than 85% seen once. The sample was memory CD4+ T cells sorted from blood. Receptor source: a man aged 25-45 years in good health and a related stem cell transplant donor. The CDR3 runs from the conserved cysteine through the conserved F or W. D genes are given only for firm matches. Clone size appears in some rows only: once, few, many, or a class for an expanded clone.

>TRBD1|TRBJ2-2|TRBV7-9|few
CASRPRRQGASRTGELFF
TGTGCCAGCAGACCGCGGCGGCAGGGGGCGAGTCGGACCGGGGAGCTGTTTTTT
>TRBD2|TRBJ2-7|TRBV7-9|medium-sized
CASSPSGGLTYEQYF
TGTGCCAGCAGTCCAAGCGGGGGGCTTACCTACGAGCAGTACTTC
>TRBD1|TRBJ2-1|TRBV5-1|-
CASSATTGVNEQFF
TGCGCCAGCAGCGCCACGACAGGGGTTAATGAGCAGTTCTTC
>-|TRBJ2-7|TRBV6-1|-
CASSEARGRYEQYF
TGTGCCAGCAGTGAAGCGCGGGGGCGTTACGAGCAGTACTTC
>-|TRBJ2-7|TRBV5-4|-
CASSLVHGDEQYF
TGTGCCAGCAGCTTGGTTCATGGAGACGAGCAGTACTTC
>TRBD2|TRBJ2-5|TRBV5-1|-
CASSFPGGQETQYF
TGCGCCAGCAGCTTCCCCGGGGGGCAAGAGACCCAGTACTTC
>-|TRBJ1-4|TRBV7-9|-
CASSSILQGRGTNEKLFF
TGTGCCAGCAGCTCCATACTACAGGGACGGGGAACTAATGAAAAACTGTTTTTT
>-|TRBJ2-1|TRBV27|-
CASDRQPGGNEQFF
TGTGCCAGCGACCGACAGCCTGGGGGGAATGAGCAGTTCTTC
>-|TRBJ1-2|TRBV19|-
CASSQEYYGYTF
TGTGCCAGTAGTCAAGAGTACTATGGCTACACCTTC
>-|TRBJ1-1|TRBV6-5|once
CASSYSEGRTTEAFF
TGTGCCAGCAGTTACTCGGAGGGGAGGACCACTGAAGCTTTCTTT
>-|TRBJ1-5|TRBV6-4|once
CASYRGIYSNQPQHF
TGTGCCAGCTATAGAGGAATCTATAGCAATCAGCCCCAGCATTTT
>TRBD2|TRBJ2-7|TRBV11-2|-
CASSALAGGTREQYF
TGTGCCAGCAGCGCACTAGCGGGGGGTACAAGGGAGCAGTACTTC
>-|TRBJ1-5|TRBV10-3|few
CAISDPDSFDSNQPQHF
TGTGCCATCAGTGACCCCGACTCCTTCGATAGCAATCAGCCCCAGCATTTT
>-|TRBJ1-2|TRBV28|-
CASNLGEAGYTF
TGTGCCAGCAATTTAGGGGAGGCCGGCTACACCTTC
>-|TRBJ2-5|TRBV5-1|-
CASSFGGQETQYF
TGCGCCAGCAGCTTTGGCGGACAAGAGACCCAGTACTTC
>-|TRBJ1-1|TRBV7-6|-
CASSLEGENTEAFF
TGTGCCAGCAGCTTAGAGGGGGAGAACACTGAAGCTTTCTTT
>TRBD1|TRBJ1-4|TRBV7-9|-
CASSLGTARTEKLFF
TGTGCCAGCAGCCTCGGGACAGCTAGAACTGAAAAACTGTTTTTT
>TRBD1|TRBJ1-5|TRBV5-5|-
CASRQTGAGNQPQHF
TGTGCCAGCAGGCAAACAGGGGCTGGCAATCAGCCCCAGCATTTT
>-|TRBJ1-3|TRBV2|few
CASRGLISGNTIYF
TGTGCCAGCAGAGGACTGATCTCTGGAAACACCATATATTTT
>-|TRBJ1-2|TRBV9|-
CASSASTGWAGYTF
TGTGCCAGCAGCGCCAGCACCGGATGGGCCGGCTACACCTTC
>-|TRBJ1-2|TRBV4-2|-
CASSQDGQLNYGYTF
TGTGCCAGCAGCCAAGATGGGCAGCTCAACTATGGCTACACCTTC
>-|TRBJ1-1|TRBV5-1|-
CASSLSQRNTEAFF
TGCGCCAGCAGCTTGAGTCAGCGAAACACTGAAGCTTTCTTT
>TRBD1|TRBJ1-5|TRBV28|-
CASSAPGQAYNQPQHF
TGTGCCAGCAGTGCCCCGGGACAGGCCTACAATCAGCCCCAGCATTTT
>-|TRBJ2-3|TRBV6-1|-
CALTDRYRTDTQYF
TGTGCCTTAACAGACAGATATCGCACAGATACGCAGTATTTT
>TRBD1|TRBJ1-1|TRBV15|few
CATSRAQGMNTEAFF
TGTGCCACCAGCAGAGCACAGGGGATGAACACTGAAGCTTTCTTT
>-|TRBJ2-7|TRBV5-1|-
CASRQNNKDTYEQYF
TGCGCCAGCAGACAGAATAATAAAGACACCTACGAGCAGTACTTC
>-|TRBJ2-7|TRBV10-3|few
CATVREYEQYF
TGTGCAACGGTCAGGGAATACGAGCAGTACTTC
>TRBD1|TRBJ2-7|TRBV6-1|-
CASSDGTGVEQYF
TGTGCCAGCAGTGATGGGACAGGGGTCGAGCAGTACTTC
>-|TRBJ1-1|TRBV28|-
CASSLGRGWNTEAFF
TGTGCCAGCAGTTTGGGACGGGGGTGGAACACTGAAGCTTTCTTT
>-|TRBJ1-3|TRBV6-5|few
CASRKQGSGGNTIYF
TGTGCCAGCAGGAAACAGGGTTCGGGTGGAAACACCATATATTTT
>TRBD1|TRBJ2-2|TRBV7-9|-
CASSLRQGADTGELFF
TGTGCCAGCAGCCTCAGACAGGGAGCGGACACCGGGGAGCTGTTTTTT
>-|TRBJ2-1|TRBV7-9|-
CASSLKVVAESDEQFF
TGTGCCAGCAGCTTAAAGGTAGTTGCCGAGAGCGATGAGCAGTTCTTC
>TRBD1|TRBJ1-2|TRBV4-3|-
CASSPSTGERHYGYTF
TGCGCCAGCAGCCCATCGACAGGGGAACGGCACTATGGCTACACCTTC
>TRBD1|TRBJ1-5|TRBV4-2|few
CASSLTRRGPGQPQHF
TGTGCCAGCAGCCTGACTCGCAGGGGGCCCGGTCAGCCCCAGCATTTT
>-|TRBJ2-2|TRBV9|-
CASSATVANTGELFF
TGTGCCAGCAGCGCGACAGTCGCGAACACCGGGGAGCTGTTTTTT
>TRBD1|TRBJ2-5|TRBV5-1|-
CASSYGQGQETQYF
TGCGCCAGCAGCTACGGACAGGGGCAAGAGACCCAGTACTTC
>TRBD2|TRBJ2-1|TRBV5-1|-
CASSVLLAGGQDEQFF
TGCGCCAGCAGCGTACTACTAGCGGGGGGGCAGGATGAGCAGTTCTTC
>-|TRBJ2-1|TRBV5-1|-
CASSLVRGVGPRSYNEQFF
TGCGCCAGCAGCTTGGTCAGAGGCGTCGGCCCCCGCTCCTACAATGAGCAGTTCTTC
>-|TRBJ2-5|TRBV5-6|-
CASSLFGGDQETQYF
TGTGCCAGCAGCTTGTTTGGCGGTGATCAAGAGACCCAGTACTTC
>-|TRBJ1-5|TRBV19|-
CASSIFPAGTQRNQPQHF
TGTGCCAGTAGTATCTTCCCTGCCGGGACTCAGAGAAATCAGCCCCAGCATTTT
>-|TRBJ1-4|TRBV5-8|-
CASSRIFTRGTNEKLFF
TGTGCCAGCAGTCGTATTTTTACCCGCGGCACTAATGAAAAACTGTTTTTT
>-|TRBJ2-6|TRBV7-3|once
CASSPKRSGANVLTF
TGTGCCAGCAGCCCTAAACGCTCTGGGGCCAACGTCCTGACTTTC
>-|TRBJ1-2|TRBV5-4|-
CASSPAGEANYGYTF
TGTGCCAGCAGCCCGGCCGGGGAGGCAAACTATGGCTACACCTTC
>TRBD2|TRBJ2-3|TRBV7-3|-
CASSPLAGGTDTQYF
TGTGCCAGCAGCCCACTAGCGGGGGGCACAGATACGCAGTATTTT
>-|TRBJ1-2|TRBV5-1|-
CASSLGATTGRGRGFDYGYTF
TGCGCCAGCAGCTTAGGCGCAACTACCGGGCGGGGGCGCGGTTTCGACTATGGCTACACCTTC
>TRBD2|TRBJ2-3|TRBV9|once
CASSVTPSGVADTQYF
TGTGCCAGCAGCGTAACGCCTAGCGGGGTTGCAGATACGCAGTATTTT
>-|TRBJ2-4|TRBV9|-
CASSTGGAAKNIQYF
TGTGCCAGCAGCACGGGGGGCGCAGCCAAAAACATTCAGTACTTC
>TRBD2|TRBJ2-5|TRBV11-1|-
CASAREGRETQYF
TGTGCCAGCGCCCGGGAGGGGCGAGAGACCCAGTACTTC
>-|TRBJ2-1|TRBV29-1|-
CSVKTANNEQFF
TGCAGCGTTAAGACAGCGAACAATGAGCAGTTCTTC
>TRBD1|TRBJ1-2|TRBV6-6|-
CASRNGQGQNYGYTF
TGTGCCAGCAGAAACGGACAGGGACAAAACTATGGCTACACCTTC
>TRBD2|TRBJ2-1|TRBV10-1|-
CASPVGGNNEQFF
TGCGCCAGCCCTGTCGGGGGGAACAATGAGCAGTTCTTC
>-|TRBJ2-7|TRBV11-2|-
CASSHGDEQYF
TGTGCCAGCAGCCACGGGGACGAGCAGTACTTC
>-|TRBJ1-2|TRBV28|-
CASSSGLTGLYGYTF
TGTGCCAGCAGCTCCGGGCTGACAGGCCTCTATGGCTACACCTTC
>-|TRBJ2-7|TRBV5-1|-
CASSNPDRSSNEQYF
TGCGCCAGCAGCAACCCCGACAGGTCTAGTAACGAGCAGTACTTC